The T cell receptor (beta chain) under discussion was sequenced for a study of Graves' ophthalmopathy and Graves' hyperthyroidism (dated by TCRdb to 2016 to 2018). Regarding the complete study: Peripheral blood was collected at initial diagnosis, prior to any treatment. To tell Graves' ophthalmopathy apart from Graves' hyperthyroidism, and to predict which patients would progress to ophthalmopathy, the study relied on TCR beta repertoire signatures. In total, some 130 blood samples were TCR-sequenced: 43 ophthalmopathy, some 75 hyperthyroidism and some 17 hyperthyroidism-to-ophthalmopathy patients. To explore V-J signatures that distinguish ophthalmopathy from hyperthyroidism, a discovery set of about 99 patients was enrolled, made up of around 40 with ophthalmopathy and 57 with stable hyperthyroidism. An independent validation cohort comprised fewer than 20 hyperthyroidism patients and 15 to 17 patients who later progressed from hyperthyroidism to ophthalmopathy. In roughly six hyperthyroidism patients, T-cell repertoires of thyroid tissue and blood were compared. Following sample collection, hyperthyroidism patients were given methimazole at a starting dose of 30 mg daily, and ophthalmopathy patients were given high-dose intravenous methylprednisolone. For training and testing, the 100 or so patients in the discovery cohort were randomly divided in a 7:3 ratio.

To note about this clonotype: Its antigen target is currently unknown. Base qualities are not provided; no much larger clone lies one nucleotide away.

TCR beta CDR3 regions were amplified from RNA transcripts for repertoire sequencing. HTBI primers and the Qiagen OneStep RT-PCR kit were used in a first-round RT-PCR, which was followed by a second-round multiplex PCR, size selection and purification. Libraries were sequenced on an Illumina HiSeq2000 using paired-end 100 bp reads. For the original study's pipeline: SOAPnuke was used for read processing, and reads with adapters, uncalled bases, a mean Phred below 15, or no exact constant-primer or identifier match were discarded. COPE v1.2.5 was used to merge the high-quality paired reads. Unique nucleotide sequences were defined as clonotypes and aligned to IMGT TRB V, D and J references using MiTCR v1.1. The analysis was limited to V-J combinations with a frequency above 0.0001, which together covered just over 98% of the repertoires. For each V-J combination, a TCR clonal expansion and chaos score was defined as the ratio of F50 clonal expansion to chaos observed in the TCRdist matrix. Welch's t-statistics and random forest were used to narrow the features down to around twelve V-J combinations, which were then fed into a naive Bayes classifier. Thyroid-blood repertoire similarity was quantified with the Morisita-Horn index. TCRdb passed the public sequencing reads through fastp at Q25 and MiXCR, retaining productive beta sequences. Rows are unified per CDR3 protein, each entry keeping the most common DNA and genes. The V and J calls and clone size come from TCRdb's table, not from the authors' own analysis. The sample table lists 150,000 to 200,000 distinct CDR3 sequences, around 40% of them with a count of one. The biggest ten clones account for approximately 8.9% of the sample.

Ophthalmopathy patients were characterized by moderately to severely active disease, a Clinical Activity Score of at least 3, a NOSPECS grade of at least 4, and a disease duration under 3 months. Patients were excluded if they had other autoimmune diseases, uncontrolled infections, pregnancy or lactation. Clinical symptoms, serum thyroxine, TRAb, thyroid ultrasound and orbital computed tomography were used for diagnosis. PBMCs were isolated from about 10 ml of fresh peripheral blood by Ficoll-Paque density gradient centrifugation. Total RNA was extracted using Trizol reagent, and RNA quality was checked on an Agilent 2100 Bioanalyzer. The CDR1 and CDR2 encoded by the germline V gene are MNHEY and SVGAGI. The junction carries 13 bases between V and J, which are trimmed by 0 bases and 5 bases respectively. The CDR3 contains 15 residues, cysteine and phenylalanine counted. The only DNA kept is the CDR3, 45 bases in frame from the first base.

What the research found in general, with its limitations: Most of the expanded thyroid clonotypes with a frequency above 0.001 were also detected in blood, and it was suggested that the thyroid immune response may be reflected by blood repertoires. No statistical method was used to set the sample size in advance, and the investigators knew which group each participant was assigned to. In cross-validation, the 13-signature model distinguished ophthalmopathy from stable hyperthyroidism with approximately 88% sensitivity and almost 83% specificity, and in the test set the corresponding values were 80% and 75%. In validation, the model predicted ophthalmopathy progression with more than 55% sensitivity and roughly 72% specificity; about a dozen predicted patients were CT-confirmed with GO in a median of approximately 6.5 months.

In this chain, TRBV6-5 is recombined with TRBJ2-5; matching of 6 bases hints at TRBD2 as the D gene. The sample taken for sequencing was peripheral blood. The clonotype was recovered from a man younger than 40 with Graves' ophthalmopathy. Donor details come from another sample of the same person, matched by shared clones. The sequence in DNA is TGTGCCAGCAGTTACTCCGGCGGAGGGATGGAGACCCAGTACTTC. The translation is CASSYSGGGMETQYF.